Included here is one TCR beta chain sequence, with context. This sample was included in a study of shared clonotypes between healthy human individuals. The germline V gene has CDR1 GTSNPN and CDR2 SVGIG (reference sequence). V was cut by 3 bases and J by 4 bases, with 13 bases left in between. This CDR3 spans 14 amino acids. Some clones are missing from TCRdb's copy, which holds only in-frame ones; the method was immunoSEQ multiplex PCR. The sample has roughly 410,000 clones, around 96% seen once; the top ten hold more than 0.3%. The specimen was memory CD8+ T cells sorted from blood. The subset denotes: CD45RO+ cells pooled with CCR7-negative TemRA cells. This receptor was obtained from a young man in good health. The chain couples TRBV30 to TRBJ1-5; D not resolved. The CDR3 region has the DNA TGTGCCTGGAGCCCTGGGGAGAGTAATCAGCCCCAGCATTTT. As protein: CAWSPGESNQPQHF.